These 32 T cell receptor beta chains came from one sample sequenced in a study of blood T cell repertoires in COVID-19. Clones were read by immunoSEQ multiplex PCR, and TCRdb kept only the in-frame ones, dropping some. The table lists 400,000 or so clones, roughly nine tenths of them singletons. The sequenced material came from PBMCs or T cells enriched from blood (not recorded which). The receptors stem from a man aged 25-45 years who had recovered from COVID-19.

In its sample, this clone was seen once. The V gene is TRBV3-1 (or the pseudogene TRBV3-2), the J gene TRBJ2-5, with D maybe TRBD2 (6 bases). V lost 1 base, J lost 5 bases, and 14 bases lay in between. Germline CDR1 reads LGHDT; CDR2 reads YNNKEL (reference sequence). The CDR3 has 15 amino acids. The CDR3: CASSQVGSGRETQYF. The CDR3 DNA is TGTGCCAGCAGCCAAGTCGGGAGTGGTAGGGAGACCCAGTACTTC.

J is TRBJ1-4 and V is TRBV28; the D gene is possibly TRBD1 (5 bases). This CDR3 contains 17 residues. Trimming took 4 bases from V and 0 from J, leaving 15 bases between them. Germline V gives CDR1 MDHEN, CDR2 SYDVKM. CDR3 sequence (DNA): TGTGCCAGCAGTTCCCTAAACCGACAGACAACTAATGAAAAACTGTTTTTT. Translation: CASSSLNRQTTNEKLFF.

The V gene is TRBV27, the J gene TRBJ2-1; 7 bases agree with TRBD1. Per the germline V gene, CDR1 is MNHEY and CDR2 is SMNVEV (reference sequence). Unmatched junction bases numbered 7, after V lost 5 bases and J lost 6 bases. The CDR3 consists of 14 residues. The CDR3 nucleotides are TGTGCCAGCAGTATCCTACAGGGGTTCAATGAGCAGTTCTTC. Amino acids: CASSILQGFNEQFF.

The V gene is TRBV29-1, the J gene TRBJ2-2; 10 nucleotides match TRBD1. The trim removed 5 bases at V and 3 bases at J, leaving 12 bases unmatched. From germline, CDR1 is SQVTM and CDR2 ANQGSEA. CDR3 size: 17 residues. The CDR3: CSVPRTGGLKDTGELFF. As DNA, the CDR3 is TGCAGCGTTCCGCGGACAGGGGGATTGAAGGACACCGGGGAGCTGTTTTTT.

A remark on this clone: This specimen includes other DNA sequences encoding the same CDR3. J is TRBJ1-2 and V is TRBV29-1, with no clear D. Trimming took 2 bases from V and 2 from J, leaving 3 bases between them. The CDR3 is made up of 11 amino acids. CDR1 and CDR2 from the germline V gene are SQVTM and ANQGSEA. For the CDR3, the DNA is TGCAGCGTTGAACAAAACTATGGCTACACCTTC. This translates into CSVEQNYGYTF.

This chain joins TRBV9 and TRBJ1-3; D unclear. The CDR3 length is 16 residues. Looked up from germline, CDR1 is SGDLS and CDR2 is YYNGEE. Trimming took 0 bases from V and 4 from J, leaving 14 bases between them. The CDR3 nucleotides are TGTGCCAGCAGCGTAGATTATCCCACGGGGGGAAACACCATATATTTT. Protein product: CASSVDYPTGGNTIYF. Drawing the rest from reference TRBV9 and TRBJ1-3, the complete variable domain is DSGVTQTPKHLITATGQRVTLRCSPRSGDLSVYWYQQSLDQGLQFLIQYYNGEERAKGNILERFSAQQFPDLHSELNLSSLELGDSALYFCASSVDYPTGGNTIYFGEGSWLTVV.

The chain has TRBV11-2 and TRBJ1-1; D is undetermined. CDR1 is SGHAT and CDR2 is FQNNGV in the germline V gene. Trimming took 5 bases from V and 1 from J, leaving 8 bases between them. The CDR3 is 13 amino acids. DNA for the CDR3: TGTGCCAGCAGCCCCGACACGAACACTGAAGCTTTCTTT. As protein: CASSPDTNTEAFF.

This chain joins TRBV5-4 and TRBJ2-1; 9 bases are a match to TRBD2. CDR1 SGHNT and CDR2 YYREEE come from the germline V gene (reference sequence). This CDR3 is 14 amino acids long. V dropped 0 bases and J dropped 8; count of bases not matched to a gene: 3. The CDR3: CASSLDSGSDEQFF. The DNA for the CDR3 is TGTGCCAGCAGCTTGGATAGCGGGAGCGATGAGCAGTTCTTC.

The rearrangement links TRBV9 to TRBJ1-5; D remains ambiguous. Germline CDR1 reads SGDLS; CDR2 reads YYNGEE. The V end lost 3 bases, the J end lost 3 bases, and 13 bases lay between the germline ends. The CDR3 runs 15 residues. In DNA form, the CDR3 reads TGTGCCAGCAGCGCAAACGGAGGGTCCAATCAGCCCCAGCATTTT. It translates to CASSANGGSNQPQHF. Combining the CDR3 with reference TRBV9 and TRBJ1-5 gives the whole variable domain DSGVTQTPKHLITATGQRVTLRCSPRSGDLSVYWYQQSLDQGLQFLIQYYNGEERAKGNILERFSAQQFPDLHSELNLSSLELGDSALYFCASSANGGSNQPQHFGDGTRLSIL.

The rearrangement joins TRBV2 to TRBJ2-7, with TRBD1 matching over 9 bases. Germline values: CDR1 SNHLY, CDR2 FYNNEI. The V and J ends lost 6 bases and 4 bases, in that order; junction bases with no gene match: 10. The length of the CDR3 is 15 residues. CDR3 amino acids: CASSGYRGLEYEQYF. The CDR3 DNA reads TGTGCCAGCAGCGGTTACAGGGGGCTCGAATACGAGCAGTACTTC.

This clone appeared once. The chain combines TRBV3-1 (or the pseudogene TRBV3-2) with TRBJ2-2, with D possibly matching TRBD2 (5 bases). The ends were cut back, 4 bases at V and 5 bases at J, with 11 bases in the middle. In germline, CDR1 is LGHDT, CDR2 YNNKEL (reference sequence). This CDR3 is built from 14 residues. CDR3 region: CASSLSPGTGELFF. The CDR3 nucleotides are TGTGCCAGCAGCCTCTCGCCGGGAACCGGGGAGCTGTTTTTT.

The V and J genes are TRBV28 and TRBJ2-2; 9 bases match TRBD2. This CDR3 has 16 amino acids. J lost 5 bases, V lost 5 bases, and 9 bases had no gene match. The germline V gene has CDR1 MDHEN and CDR2 SYDVKM. The CDR3 sequence is CASSPPRAGGTGELFF. As DNA, the CDR3 is TGTGCCAGCAGTCCTCCTCGAGCGGGAGGAACCGGGGAGCTGTTTTTT. Using reference TRBV28 and TRBJ2-2 for the parts outside the CDR3, the full variable domain is DVKVTQSSRYLVKRTGEKVFLECVQDMDHENMFWYRQDPGLGLRLIYFSYDVKMKEKGDIPEGYSVSREKKERFSLILESASTNQTSMYLCASSPPRAGGTGELFFGEGSRLTVL.

The genes are TRBV30 and TRBJ1-6; weak D call: TRBD1 (6 bases). The germline V gene encodes CDR1 GTSNPN and CDR2 SVGIG (reference sequence). There are 14 residues in the CDR3. V lost 7 bases to trimming and J lost 8 bases, with 18 bases between them. DNA of the CDR3: TGTGCCTACGCCGGGGCAGGGGCAGATTCACCCCTCCACTTT. Protein sequence: CAYAGAGADSPLHF.

The chain carries TRBV5-1 and TRBJ2-7; 10 bases are shared with TRBD2. Germline V gene sequence: CDR1 SGHRS, CDR2 YFSETQ. V lost 4 bases and J lost 5; bases outside the gene matches: 12. The CDR3 is 16 amino acids. CDR3 protein: CASSASLAGDYNEQYF. CDR3 sequence (DNA): TGCGCCAGCAGCGCCTCCCTAGCGGGAGATTATAACGAGCAGTACTTC.

This clone was counted once. The chain combines TRBV2 with TRBJ2-2, with TRBD1 matching over 9 bases. The CDR3 loop spans 14 amino acids. V dropped 10 bases and J dropped 6; count of bases not matched to a gene: 9. The germline V gene has CDR1 SNHLY and CDR2 FYNNEI. CDR3 in amino acids: CATMGDRVAGELFF. The CDR3 DNA sequence: TGTGCCACCATGGGGGACAGGGTGGCCGGGGAGCTGTTTTTT.

This clone has only one observation. The chain is built from TRBV30 and TRBJ1-3; possibly TRBD1 for D (6 bases). The CDR3 is made up of 15 amino acids. The V gene lost 4 bases and the J gene lost 5 bases, with 18 bases spanning the gap. Germline values: CDR1 GTSNPN, CDR2 SVGIG (reference sequence). DNA of the CDR3: TGTGCCTGGAACCTCAAAAGGACAGTTCGAAACACCATATATTTT. The encoded protein is CAWNLKRTVRNTIYF. Based on the CDR3 plus reference TRBV30 and TRBJ1-3, the full variable domain is SQTIHQWPATLVQPVGSPLSLECTVEGTSNPNLYWYRQAAGRGLQLLFYSVGIGQISSEVPQNLSASRPQDRQFILSSKKLLLSDSGFYLCAWNLKRTVRNTIYFGEGSWLTVV.

This chain connects TRBV11-3 to TRBJ1-1, with D unresolved. Trimming took 4 bases from V and 3 from J, leaving 12 bases between them. This CDR3 has 14 amino acids. CDR1 is SGHNT and CDR2 is YENEEA in the germline V gene. The CDR3, as DNA: TGTGCCAGCAGCTCCGGGTCCACGGACACTGAAGCTTTCTTT. It translates to CASSSGSTDTEAFF.

In the case of this clone: The sample has other DNA sequences that encode this CDR3 too. This chain links TRBV7-9 with TRBJ2-2; D call uncertain. The CDR3 contains 12 residues. The ends were cut back, 4 bases at V and 3 bases at J, with 3 bases in the middle. Per germline, CDR1 SEHNR and CDR2 FQNEAQ (reference sequence). Here the CDR3 DNA reads TGTGCCAGCAGCTCCTACACCGGGGAGCTGTTTTTT. Protein: CASSSYTGELFF.

The V call is TRBV11-2, the J call TRBJ2-1; 7 bases line up with TRBD2. The CDR3 is 13 amino acids. From germline, CDR1 is SGHAT and CDR2 FQNNGV. V was clipped by 4 bases and J by 8 bases; unmatched bases: 5. CDR3 sequence: CASSSRGVYEQFF. The CDR3 bases are TGTGCCAGCAGCTCACGGGGGGTCTATGAGCAGTTCTTC.

This chain uses TRBV18 with TRBJ1-2, with D perhaps TRBD1 (5 bases). The CDR3 has 14 amino acids. Germline lookup yields CDR1 KGHSH and CDR2 LQKENI. V was clipped by 2 bases and J by 3 bases, with 10 bases between them. The CDR3 sequence: CASSPRQQDYGYTF. The CDR3 nucleotides read TGTGCCAGCTCACCAAGACAGCAGGACTATGGCTACACCTTC.

The CDR3 sequence: CASSFGRGRTGLAPTNYNEQFF. In DNA form, the CDR3 reads TGCGCCAGCAGCTTCGGACGGGGGCGCACGGGACTAGCGCCTACGAATTACAATGAGCAGTTCTTC. The chain uses TRBV5-1 and TRBJ2-1, with 10 bases aligning to TRBD2. Germline values: CDR1 SGHRS, CDR2 YFSETQ. This CDR3 spans 22 amino acids. Trimming cost V 2 bases and J 4 bases; bases outside gene matches: 24.

Worth noting for this clone: At one end, the junction sequence differs from germline, possibly due to a read error. The CDR3 reads CASTLRGNSNQPQHF. For the CDR3, the DNA is TGTGCCAGCACTTTACGCGGCAATAGCAATCAGCCCCAGCATTTT. This rearrangement joins TRBV28 to TRBJ1-5, with D uncertain. Germline lookup yields CDR1 MDHEN and CDR2 SYDVKM. The CDR3 is 15 residues long.

The gene calls are TRBV24-1 and TRBJ1-2; TRBD1 aligns across 8 bases. Germline trimming cut 1 base from V and 3 bases from J; bases unmatched to any gene: 6. CDR3 length equals 16 residues. Germline V gene lookup returns CDR1 KGHDR and CDR2 SFDVKD. The CDR3 sequence: CATSDFNGQGYYGYTF. CDR3 DNA sequence: TGTGCCACCAGTGATTTTAACGGACAGGGATACTATGGCTACACCTTC.

The genes are TRBV15 and TRBJ1-6; possibly TRBD1 for D (5 bases). The CDR3 consists of 15 residues. The germline CDR1 and CDR2 sequences are LNHNV and YYDKDF (reference sequence). The ends were cut back, 0 bases at V and 10 bases at J, with 13 bases in the middle. CDR3 nucleotide sequence: TGTGCCACCAGCAGAGATAGGGGACTGGGGTCACCCCTCCACTTT. Translated: CATSRDRGLGSPLHF.

V is TRBV12-5 and J is TRBJ1-2; D unresolved. The germline gives CDR1 LGHNT, CDR2 FRNRAP. Deletions cut 2 bases from V and 2 bases from J, with 12 bases between. The CDR3 spans 15 residues. The CDR3 DNA follows: TGTGCTAGTGGTTTGTCGCAGAACGAAAACTATGGCTACACCTTC. As protein: CASGLSQNENYGYTF. Using reference TRBV12-5 and TRBJ1-2 for the parts outside the CDR3, the full variable domain is DARVTQTPRHKVTEMGQEVTMRCQPILGHNTVFWYRQTMMQGLELLAYFRNRAPLDDSGMPKDRFSAEMPDATLATLKIQPSEPRDSAVYFCASGLSQNENYGYTFGSGTRLTVV.

The J gene is TRBJ2-2, the V gene TRBV10-3, with 9 bases that match TRBD1. The CDR3 contains 14 residues. J gave up 0 bases and V 9 bases, and 2 bases lay outside the gene matches. From germline, CDR1 is ENHRY and CDR2 SYGVKD. This CDR3 is CAIQGASNTGELFF. In DNA form, the CDR3 reads TGTGCCATACAGGGGGCTTCGAACACCGGGGAGCTGTTTTTT.

This clone was picked up one time. V and J are TRBV14 and TRBJ1-3, with D tentatively TRBD1 (5 bases). Trimming left V 1 base short and J 9 bases short, with 16 bases between. Germline values: CDR1 SGHDN, CDR2 FVKESK. This CDR3 spans 15 amino acids. The CDR3 DNA reads TGTGCCAGCAGCCAAGGACAGCCTATAACCGGCACCATATATTTT. Translated, it gives CASSQGQPITGTIYF. The full variable domain, its missing parts supplied by reference TRBV14 and TRBJ1-3, is EAGVTQFPSHSVIEKGQTVTLRCDPISGHDNLYWYRRVMGKEIKFLLHFVKESKQDESGMPNNRFLAERTGGTYSTLKVQPAELEDSGVYFCASSQGQPITGTIYFGEGSWLTVV.

This clone has a single count. This chain uses TRBV10-3 with TRBJ2-1, with D possibly being TRBD1 (5 bases). This CDR3 contains 16 residues. Germline V CDR1 and CDR2: ENHRY, SYGVKD. The V and J ends lost 3 bases and 3 bases respectively, with 15 bases between them. CDR3: CAISDNTGRSYNEQFF. In nucleotides, the CDR3 is TGTGCCATCAGTGACAACACAGGACGGAGCTACAATGAGCAGTTCTTC.

This chain uses TRBV12-2 with TRBJ2-3; TRBD2 was called by the table and not checked on the DNA. TRBV12-2 is shown as a pseudogene. The CDR3 contains 16 residues. The DNA for the CDR3 is TGTGCAAGTCGCTTAGTATGCGCGGGAGCCGAAGATACGCAGTATTTT. This encodes CASRLVCAGAEDTQYF.

The V call is TRBV7-3, the J call TRBJ2-1; D is perhaps TRBD2 (5 bases). Germline V CDR1 and CDR2: SGHTA, FQGTGA. The V gene lost 1 base and the J gene lost 4 bases, with 14 bases spanning the gap. The CDR3 is 16 amino acids. CDR3 coding DNA: TGTGCCAGCAGCTTAAGTTCTAGCCTAATGTACAATGAGCAGTTCTTC. It yields the protein CASSLSSSLMYNEQFF.

DNA for the CDR3: TGTGCCATCAGTGATACGCAGGGGGTGGAAGATACGCAGTATTTT. Translating gives CAISDTQGVEDTQYF. The chain employs TRBV10-3 and TRBJ2-3, with 7 nucleotides matching TRBD1. CDR3 length: 15 residues. Germline V lookup: CDR1 ENHRY, CDR2 SYGVKD. Trimming took 3 bases from V and 5 from J; bases not matched to a gene: 8.

V usage is TRBV7-2 and J usage is TRBJ1-1, with 7 bases matching TRBD1. Per the germline V gene, CDR1 is SGHTA and CDR2 is FQGNSA. The CDR3 sequence is 14 residues long. V shed 1 base and J 4 bases; nucleotides not matched to a gene: 3. In DNA, the CDR3 is TGTGCCAGCAGCTTAGAGGAGGGGGCCACTGAAGCTTTCTTT. This codes for CASSLEEGATEAFF.